This TCR beta chain stems from a study of T cell responses to AZD1222 COVID-19 vaccine. For this clone: Antigen: not known.

The data were produced by immunoSEQ multiplex PCR, yet TCRdb's version contains in-frame clones alone and is incomplete. The table has 69,000 or so clones, roughly 87% seen once. The CDR3 has 14 residues. The germline CDR1 and CDR2 sequences are LNHDA and SQIVND (reference sequence). Between the trimmed V and J ends, which lost 3 bases and 1 base, there was a span of 10 bases. Second doses that came at about 4 or about 12 weeks were put together. The study's findings and limits: Just a handful of AZD1222 recipients tested seropositive at baseline.

The sequence came from an adult who received the AZD1222 COVID-19 vaccine. The sequencing here drew on peripheral blood, taken 28 days after the second AZD1222 dose. This rearrangement joins TRBV19 to TRBJ2-7; D remains ambiguous. DNA of the CDR3: TGTGCCAGTAGTATGGGTCGGAGATCCTACGAGCAGTACTTC. This translates into CASSMGRRSYEQYF.